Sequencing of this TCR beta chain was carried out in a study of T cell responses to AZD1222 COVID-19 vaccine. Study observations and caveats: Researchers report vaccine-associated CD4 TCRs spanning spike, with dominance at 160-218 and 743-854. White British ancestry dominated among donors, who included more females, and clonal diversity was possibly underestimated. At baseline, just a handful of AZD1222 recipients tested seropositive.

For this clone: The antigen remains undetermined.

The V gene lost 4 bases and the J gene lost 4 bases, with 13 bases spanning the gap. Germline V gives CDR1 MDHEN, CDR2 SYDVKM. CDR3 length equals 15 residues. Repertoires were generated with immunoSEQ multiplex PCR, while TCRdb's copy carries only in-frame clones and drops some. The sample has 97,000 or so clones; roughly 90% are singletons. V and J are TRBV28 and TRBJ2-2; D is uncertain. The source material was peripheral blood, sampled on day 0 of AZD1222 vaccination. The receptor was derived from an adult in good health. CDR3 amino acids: CASSSGSQITGELFF. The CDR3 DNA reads TGTGCCAGCAGTTCGGGCTCCCAGATCACCGGGGAGCTGTTTTTT. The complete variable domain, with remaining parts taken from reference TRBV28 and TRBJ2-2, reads DVKVTQSSRYLVKRTGEKVFLECVQDMDHENMFWYRQDPGLGLRLIYFSYDVKMKEKGDIPEGYSVSREKKERFSLILESASTNQTSMYLCASSSGSQITGELFFGEGSRLTVL.